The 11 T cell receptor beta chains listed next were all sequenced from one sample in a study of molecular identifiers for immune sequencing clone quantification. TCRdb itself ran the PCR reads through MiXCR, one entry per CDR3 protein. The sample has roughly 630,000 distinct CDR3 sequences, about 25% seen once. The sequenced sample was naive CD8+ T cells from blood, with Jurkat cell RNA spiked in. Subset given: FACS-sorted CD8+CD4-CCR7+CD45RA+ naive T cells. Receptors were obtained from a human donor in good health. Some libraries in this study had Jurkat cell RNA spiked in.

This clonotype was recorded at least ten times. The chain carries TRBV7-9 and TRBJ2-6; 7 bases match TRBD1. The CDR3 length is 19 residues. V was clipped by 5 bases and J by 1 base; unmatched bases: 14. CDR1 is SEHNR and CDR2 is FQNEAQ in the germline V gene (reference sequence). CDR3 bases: TGTGCCAGCAGCGTAGAACCCGGACAGGAGATATCTGGGGCCAACGTCCTGACTTTC. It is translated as CASSVEPGQEISGANVLTF.

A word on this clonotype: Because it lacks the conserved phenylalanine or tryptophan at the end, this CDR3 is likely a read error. The CDR3 DNA reads TGTGCCAGCAGATCGACCGGGGAGTTTGACACAGATACGCAGTATATT. Translating it yields CASRSTGEFDTDTQYI. V usage is TRBV11-2 and J usage is TRBJ2-3; D possibly corresponds to TRBD2 (5 bases). The CDR3 has 16 amino acids. Germline values: CDR1 SGHAT, CDR2 FQNNGV. V lost 6 bases and J 2 bases, leaving 18 bases between the germline ends.

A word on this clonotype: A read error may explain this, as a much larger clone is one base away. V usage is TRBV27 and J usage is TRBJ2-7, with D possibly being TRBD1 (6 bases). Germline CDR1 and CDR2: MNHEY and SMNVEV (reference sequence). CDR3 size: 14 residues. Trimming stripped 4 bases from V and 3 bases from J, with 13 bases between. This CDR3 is CASSYGLRGYEQYF. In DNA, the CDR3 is TGTGCCAGCAGTTATGGACTCAGGGGCTACGAGCAGTACTTC.

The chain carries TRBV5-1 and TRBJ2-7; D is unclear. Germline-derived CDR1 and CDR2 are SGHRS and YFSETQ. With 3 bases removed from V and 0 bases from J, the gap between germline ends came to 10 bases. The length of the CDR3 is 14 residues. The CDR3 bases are TGCGCCAGCAGCTCTGGTGTCTACTCCTACGAGCAGTACTTC. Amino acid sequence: CASSSGVYSYEQYF.

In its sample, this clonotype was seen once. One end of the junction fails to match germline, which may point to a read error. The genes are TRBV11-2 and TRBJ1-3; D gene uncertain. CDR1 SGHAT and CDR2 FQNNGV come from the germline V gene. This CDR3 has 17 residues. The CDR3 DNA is TGTGCCGGCAGCTCATGGAGGGCGGAACGCTCTGGAAACACCATATATTTT. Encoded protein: CAGSSWRAERSGNTIYF.

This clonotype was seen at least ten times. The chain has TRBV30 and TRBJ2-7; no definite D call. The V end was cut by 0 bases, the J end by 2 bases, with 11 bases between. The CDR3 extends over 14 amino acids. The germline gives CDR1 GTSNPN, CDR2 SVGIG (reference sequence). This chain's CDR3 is CAWSVESRAYEQYF. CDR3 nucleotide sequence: TGTGCCTGGAGTGTTGAATCCCGAGCCTACGAGCAGTACTTC. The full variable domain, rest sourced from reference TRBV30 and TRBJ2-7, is SQTIHQWPATLVQPVGSPLSLECTVEGTSNPNLYWYRQAAGRGLQLLFYSVGIGQISSEVPQNLSASRPQDRQFILSSKKLLLSDSGFYLCAWSVESRAYEQYFGPGTRLTVT.

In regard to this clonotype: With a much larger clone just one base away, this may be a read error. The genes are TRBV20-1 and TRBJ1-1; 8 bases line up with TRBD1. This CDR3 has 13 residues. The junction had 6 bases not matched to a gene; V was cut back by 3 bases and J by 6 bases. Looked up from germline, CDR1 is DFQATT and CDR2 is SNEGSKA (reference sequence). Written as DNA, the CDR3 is TGCAGTGCTAGGAAACAGGGGGGCGCTGAAGCTTTCTTT. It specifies CSARKQGGAEAFF.

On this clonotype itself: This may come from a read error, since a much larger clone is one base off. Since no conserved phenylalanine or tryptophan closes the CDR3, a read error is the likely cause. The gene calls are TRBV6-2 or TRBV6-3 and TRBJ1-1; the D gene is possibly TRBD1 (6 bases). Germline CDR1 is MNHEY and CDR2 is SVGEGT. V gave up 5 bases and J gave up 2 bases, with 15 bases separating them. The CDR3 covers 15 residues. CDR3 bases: TGTGCCAGCAGTCTCGTCCAGGGGACAAACACTGAAGCTTTCTAT. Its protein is CASSLVQGTNTEAFY.

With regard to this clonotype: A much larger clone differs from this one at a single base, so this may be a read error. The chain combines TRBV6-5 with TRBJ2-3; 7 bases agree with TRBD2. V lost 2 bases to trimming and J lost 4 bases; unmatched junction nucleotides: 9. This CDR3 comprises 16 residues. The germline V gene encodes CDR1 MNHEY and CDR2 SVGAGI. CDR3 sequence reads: CASSYGSSGSADTQYF. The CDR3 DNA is TGTGCCAGCAGTTACGGGTCTAGCGGTAGCGCAGATACGCAGTATTTT.

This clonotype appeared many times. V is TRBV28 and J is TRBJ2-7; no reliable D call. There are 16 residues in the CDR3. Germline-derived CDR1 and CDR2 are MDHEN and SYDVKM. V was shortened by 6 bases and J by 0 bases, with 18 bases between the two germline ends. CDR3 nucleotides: TGTGCCAGCAGAGGCCTGGATGGGATCCGCTCCTACGAGCAGTACTTC. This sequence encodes CASRGLDGIRSYEQYF.

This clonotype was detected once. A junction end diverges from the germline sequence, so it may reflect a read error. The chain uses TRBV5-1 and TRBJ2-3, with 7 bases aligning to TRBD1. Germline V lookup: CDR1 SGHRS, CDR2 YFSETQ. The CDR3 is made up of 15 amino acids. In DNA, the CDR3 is TGCGCCAGCAGCTCGAAACAGGGGAGCACAGGTACGCAGTATTTT. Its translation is CASSSKQGSTGTQYF.